A single sample gave rise to the 14 T cell receptor beta chains below, sequenced in a study of OX40 agonist ivuxolimab in advanced cancers. Generated by immunoSEQ multiplex PCR, the TCRdb table keeps only in-frame clones and is missing some. Of 75,000 to 95,000 clones in the sample, 75% to 90% were seen once. The source material was CD4+ or CD8+ T cells sorted from blood, sampled in a trial of the OX40 agonist ivuxolimab. Receptors originate from an adult with an advanced solid tumor such as melanoma, head and neck, liver or kidney cancer.

This clone has a single count. The rearrangement uses TRBV11-1 and TRBJ2-7; maybe TRBD2 (6 bases). V was cut by 1 base and J by 3 bases, with 13 bases left in between. This CDR3 is 15 amino acids long. Germline V lookup: CDR1 SGHAT, CDR2 FQDESV (reference sequence). The CDR3 region has the DNA TGTGCCAGCAGCTTAGTAGGCGGGGCCTTCTACGAGCAGTACTTC. Translated, it gives CASSLVGGAFYEQYF. Supplemented by reference TRBV11-1 and TRBJ2-7, the full variable domain reads EAEVAQSPRYKITEKSQAVAFWCDPISGHATLYWYRQILGQGPELLVQFQDESVVDDSQLPKDRFSAERLKGVDSTLKIQPAELGDSAMYLCASSLVGGAFYEQYFGPGTRLTVT.

In the case of this clone: In the same sample, other DNA sequences code for this CDR3. This chain joins TRBV7-8 and TRBJ2-7; TRBD2 aligns across 8 bases. Trimming cost V 1 base and J 3 bases; bases outside gene matches: 2. The V gene's germline CDR1 is SGHVS and CDR2 FQNEAQ. There are 14 residues in the CDR3. The CDR3 loop is CASSLEAGGYEQYF. The CDR3 bases are TGTGCCAGCAGCTTAGAGGCGGGAGGCTACGAGCAGTACTTC.

The gene calls are TRBV6-5 and TRBJ2-3; D is uncertain. Looked up from germline, CDR1 is MNHEY and CDR2 is SVGAGI. The CDR3 has 12 residues. Between the trimmed V and J ends, which lost 6 bases and 4 bases, there was a span of 8 bases. This CDR3 is CASRAIPDTQYF. CDR3 DNA sequence: TGTGCCAGCAGGGCCATCCCAGATACGCAGTATTTT.

The V call is TRBV6-5, the J call TRBJ2-7, with 7 bases identical to TRBD2. Germline CDR1 MNHEY, CDR2 SVGAGI. The CDR3 loop spans 15 amino acids. V trimming: 5 bases; J trimming: 1 base; junction bases outside the gene matches: 8. In DNA, the CDR3 is TGTGCCAGCAGTCTAGGGGTGGGAGGGTCCTACGAGCAGTACTTC. Its translation: CASSLGVGGSYEQYF.

The gene calls are TRBV6-6 and TRBJ2-6; a weak D match, TRBD2 (5 bases). Trimming removed 8 bases from V and 1 base from J, with 9 bases in between. Looked up from germline, CDR1 is MNHNY and CDR2 is SVGAGI (reference sequence). The length of the CDR3 is 14 residues. This CDR3 reads CASPRTSGANVLTF. The CDR3 DNA sequence: TGTGCCAGCCCTAGGACTTCTGGGGCCAACGTCCTGACTTTC.

The rearrangement links TRBV21-1 to TRBJ1-1; TRBD1 is the table's D call and was not checked against the DNA. TRBV21-1 is labeled a pseudogene. The CDR3 has 15 amino acids. The CDR3, as DNA: TGTGCCAGCGGGGACCGGAGCAGGGGGCCCACTGAAGCTTTCTTT. It translates to CASGDRSRGPTEAFF.

The V and J genes are TRBV7-9 and TRBJ2-2; D is ambiguous. The germline V gene encodes CDR1 SEHNR and CDR2 FQNEAQ (reference sequence). V gave up 5 bases and J gave up 1 base, with 2 bases separating them. The CDR3 runs to 12 residues. CDR3 coding DNA: TGTGCCAGCAGCCGGAACACCGGGGAGCTGTTTTTT. Its translation: CASSRNTGELFF. Supplemented by reference TRBV7-9 and TRBJ2-2, the full variable domain reads DTGVSQNPRHKITKRGQNVTFRCDPISEHNRLYWYRQTLGQGPEFLTYFQNEAQLEKSRLLSDRFSAERPKGSFSTLEIQRTEQGDSAMYLCASSRNTGELFFGEGSRLTVL.

This clone showed up just once. The genes are TRBV29-1 and TRBJ1-1; TRBD1 agrees at 8 bases. The CDR3 totals 13 residues. Trimming removed 6 bases from V and 4 bases from J; junction bases left unmatched: 7. In germline, CDR1 is SQVTM, CDR2 ANQGSEA. The CDR3 is CSVFRGQGTEAFF. CDR3 nucleotide sequence: TGCAGCGTCTTCAGGGGGCAGGGCACTGAAGCTTTCTTT.

This chain joins TRBV19 and TRBJ2-7, with 10 bases lining up with TRBD2. V gave up 5 bases and J gave up 4 bases; unmatched junction bases: 2. In germline, CDR1 is LNHDA, CDR2 SQIVND (reference sequence). This CDR3 has 13 residues. CDR3 DNA sequence: TGTGCCAGTAGTCTAGCGGGAGATTACGAGCAGTACTTC. Translation gives CASSLAGDYEQYF.

The chain recombines TRBV29-1 with TRBJ2-2; 10 bases map to TRBD2. CDR1 and CDR2 from the germline V gene are SQVTM and ANQGSEA. V gave up 5 bases and J gave up 1 base; unmatched junction bases: 10. The CDR3 loop spans 17 amino acids. The CDR3 reads CSVTRTSGGKNTGELFF. CDR3 coding DNA: TGCAGCGTTACCCGGACTAGCGGAGGGAAGAACACCGGGGAGCTGTTTTTT.

This chain joins TRBV29-1 and TRBJ2-3; D possibly corresponds to TRBD1 (6 bases). The V gene lost 8 bases and the J gene lost 2 bases, with 17 bases spanning the gap. Germline loops: CDR1 SQVTM, CDR2 ANQGSEA. The CDR3 consists of 14 residues. The CDR3 loop reads CSIRDTYSTDTQYF. The DNA for the CDR3 is TGCAGCATACGGGACACCTACTCCACAGATACGCAGTATTTT.

The chain's CDR3 is CASSWHTGELFF. In DNA form, the CDR3 reads TGCGCCAGCAGCTGGCACACCGGGGAGCTGTTTTTT. V usage is TRBV4-1 and J usage is TRBJ2-2; D is uncertain. Germline V CDR1 and CDR2: MGHRA, YSYEKL. V lost 5 bases, J lost 3 bases, and 4 bases lay in between. The CDR3 extends over 12 amino acids.

The chain links TRBV27 to TRBJ2-2, with D unclear. In germline, CDR1 is MNHEY, CDR2 SMNVEV (reference sequence). The germline V and J ends were trimmed by 5 bases and 6 bases, with 10 bases remaining between them. CDR3 length: 13 amino acids. The CDR3 loop reads CASSRRASGELFF. CDR3 DNA sequence: TGTGCCAGCAGTAGAAGGGCGTCCGGGGAGCTGTTTTTT.

This rearrangement joins TRBV27 to TRBJ1-2; 7 nucleotides match TRBD1. Unmatched junction bases numbered 7, after V lost 3 bases and J lost 6 bases. The CDR3 extends over 14 amino acids. Germline CDR1 reads MNHEY; CDR2 reads SMNVEV (reference sequence). CDR3 DNA: TGTGCCAGCAGTTTGAAGGGGGCGGGGGATGGCTACACCTTC. The encoded protein is CASSLKGAGDGYTF.